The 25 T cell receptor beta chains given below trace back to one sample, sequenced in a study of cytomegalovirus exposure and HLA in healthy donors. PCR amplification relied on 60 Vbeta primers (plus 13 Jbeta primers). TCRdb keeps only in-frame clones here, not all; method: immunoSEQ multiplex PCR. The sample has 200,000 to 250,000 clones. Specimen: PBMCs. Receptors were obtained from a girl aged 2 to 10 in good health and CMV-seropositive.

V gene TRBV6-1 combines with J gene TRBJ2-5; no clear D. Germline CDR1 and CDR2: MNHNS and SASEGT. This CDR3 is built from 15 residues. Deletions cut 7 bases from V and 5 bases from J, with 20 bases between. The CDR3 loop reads CASILLSLGRETQYF. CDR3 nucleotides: TGTGCCAGCATCCTCCTGAGTCTGGGCCGGGAGACCCAGTACTTC.

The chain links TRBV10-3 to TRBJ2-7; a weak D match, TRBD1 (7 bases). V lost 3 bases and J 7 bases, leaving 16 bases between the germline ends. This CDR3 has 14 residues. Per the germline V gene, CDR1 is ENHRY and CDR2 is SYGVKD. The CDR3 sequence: CAISDGSGGREQYF. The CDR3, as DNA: TGTGCCATCAGTGACGGGTCAGGGGGGCGAGAGCAGTACTTC.

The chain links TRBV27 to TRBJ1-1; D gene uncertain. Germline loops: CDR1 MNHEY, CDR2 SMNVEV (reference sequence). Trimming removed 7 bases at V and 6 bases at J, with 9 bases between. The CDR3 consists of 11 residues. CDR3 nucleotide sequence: TGTGCCAGCATTGGCGGCCCTGAAGCTTTCTTT. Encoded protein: CASIGGPEAFF.

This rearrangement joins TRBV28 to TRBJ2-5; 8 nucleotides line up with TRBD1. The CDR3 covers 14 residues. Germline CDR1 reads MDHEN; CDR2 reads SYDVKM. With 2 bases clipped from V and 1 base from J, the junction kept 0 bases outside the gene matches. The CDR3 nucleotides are TGTGCCAGCAGTTTACAGGGGGCCCAAGAGACCCAGTACTTC. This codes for CASSLQGAQETQYF.

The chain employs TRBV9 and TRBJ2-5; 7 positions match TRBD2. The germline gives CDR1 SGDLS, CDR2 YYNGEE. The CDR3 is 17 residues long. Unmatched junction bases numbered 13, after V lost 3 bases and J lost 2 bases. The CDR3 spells CASSGSSSGTIQETQYF. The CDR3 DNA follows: TGTGCCAGCAGCGGGTCCTCTAGCGGTACTATTCAAGAGACCCAGTACTTC.

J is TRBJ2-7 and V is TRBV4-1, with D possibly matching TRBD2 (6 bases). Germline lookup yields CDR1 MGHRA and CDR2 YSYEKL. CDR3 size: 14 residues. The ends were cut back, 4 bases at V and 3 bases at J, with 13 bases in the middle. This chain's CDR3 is CASSRTGRHYEQYF. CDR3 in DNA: TGCGCCAGCAGCCGGACCGGGAGACACTACGAGCAGTACTTC.

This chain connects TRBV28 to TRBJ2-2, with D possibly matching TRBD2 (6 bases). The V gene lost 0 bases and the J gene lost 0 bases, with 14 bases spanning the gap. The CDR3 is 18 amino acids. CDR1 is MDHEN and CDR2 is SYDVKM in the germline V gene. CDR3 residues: CASSLWGRLVANTGELFF. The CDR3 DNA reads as TGTGCCAGCAGTTTATGGGGGAGACTAGTCGCGAACACCGGGGAGCTGTTTTTT.

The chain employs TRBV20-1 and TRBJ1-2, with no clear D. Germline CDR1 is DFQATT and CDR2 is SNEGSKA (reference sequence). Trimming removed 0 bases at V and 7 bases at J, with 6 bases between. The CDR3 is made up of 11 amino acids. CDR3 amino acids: CSAREAGGYTF. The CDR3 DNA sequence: TGCAGTGCTAGAGAAGCCGGTGGCTACACCTTC.

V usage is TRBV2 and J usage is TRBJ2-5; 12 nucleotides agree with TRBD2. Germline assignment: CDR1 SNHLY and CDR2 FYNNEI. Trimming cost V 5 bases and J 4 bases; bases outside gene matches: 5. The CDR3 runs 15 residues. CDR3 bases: TGTGCCAGCAGTCTCCTAGCGGGAGGGACAGAGACCCAGTACTTC. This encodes CASSLLAGGTETQYF.

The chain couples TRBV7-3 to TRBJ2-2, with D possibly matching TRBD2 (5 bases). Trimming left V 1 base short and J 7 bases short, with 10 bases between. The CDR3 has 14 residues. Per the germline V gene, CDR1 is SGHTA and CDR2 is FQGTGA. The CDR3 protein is CASSLKVGDGELFF. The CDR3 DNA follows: TGTGCCAGCAGCTTAAAGGTCGGGGACGGGGAGCTGTTTTTT.

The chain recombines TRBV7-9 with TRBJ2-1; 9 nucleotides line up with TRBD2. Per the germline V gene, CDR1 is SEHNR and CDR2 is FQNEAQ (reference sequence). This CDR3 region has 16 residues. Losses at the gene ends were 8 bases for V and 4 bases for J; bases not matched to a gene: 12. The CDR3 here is CASLISGSVGYNEQFF. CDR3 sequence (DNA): TGTGCCAGCCTTATTAGCGGGAGCGTAGGGTACAATGAGCAGTTCTTC.

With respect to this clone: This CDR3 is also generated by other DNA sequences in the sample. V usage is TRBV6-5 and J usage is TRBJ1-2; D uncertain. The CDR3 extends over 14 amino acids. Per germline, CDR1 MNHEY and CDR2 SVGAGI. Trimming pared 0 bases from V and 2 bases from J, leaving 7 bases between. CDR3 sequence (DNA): TGTGCCAGCAGTTACTCGGCGGGAAACTATGGCTACACCTTC. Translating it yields CASSYSAGNYGYTF.

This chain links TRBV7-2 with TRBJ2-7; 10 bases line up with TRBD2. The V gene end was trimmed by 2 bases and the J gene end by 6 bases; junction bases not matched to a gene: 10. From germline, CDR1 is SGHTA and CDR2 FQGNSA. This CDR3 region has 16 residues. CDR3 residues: CASSLPAGGPEGEQYF. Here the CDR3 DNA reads TGTGCCAGCAGCTTACCAGCGGGAGGGCCGGAGGGCGAGCAGTACTTC.

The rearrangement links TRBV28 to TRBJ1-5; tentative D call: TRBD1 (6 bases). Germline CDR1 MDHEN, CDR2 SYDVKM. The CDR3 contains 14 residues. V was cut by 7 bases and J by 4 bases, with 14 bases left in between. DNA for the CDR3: TGTGCCAGCACTCCAAGGACAGCTAATCAGCCCCAGCATTTT. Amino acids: CASTPRTANQPQHF.

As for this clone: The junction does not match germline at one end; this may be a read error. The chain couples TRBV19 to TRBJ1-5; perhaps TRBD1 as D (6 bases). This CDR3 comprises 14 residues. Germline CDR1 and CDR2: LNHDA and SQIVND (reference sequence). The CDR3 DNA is TGTGCCAGTACTATAGGGGGGGGCGAGCAGCCCCAGCATTTT. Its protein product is CASTIGGGEQPQHF.

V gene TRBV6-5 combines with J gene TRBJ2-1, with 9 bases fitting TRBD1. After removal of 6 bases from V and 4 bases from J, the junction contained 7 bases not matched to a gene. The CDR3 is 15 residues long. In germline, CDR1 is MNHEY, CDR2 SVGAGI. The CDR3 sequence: CASSFTGTGYNEQFF. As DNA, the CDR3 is TGTGCCAGCAGCTTCACCGGGACAGGGTACAATGAGCAGTTCTTC.

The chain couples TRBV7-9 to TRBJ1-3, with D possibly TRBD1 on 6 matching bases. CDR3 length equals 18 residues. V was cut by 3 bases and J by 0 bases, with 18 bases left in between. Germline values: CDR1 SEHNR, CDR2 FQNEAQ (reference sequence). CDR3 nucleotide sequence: TGTGCCAGCAGCTTCAGAGGACAGATAATAAGCTCTGGAAACACCATATATTTT. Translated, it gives CASSFRGQIISSGNTIYF.

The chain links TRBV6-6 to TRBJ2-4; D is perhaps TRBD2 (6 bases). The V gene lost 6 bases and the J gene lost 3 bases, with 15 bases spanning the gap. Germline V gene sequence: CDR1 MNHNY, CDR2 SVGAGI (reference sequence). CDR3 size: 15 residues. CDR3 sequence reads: CASSPRGSSKNIQYF. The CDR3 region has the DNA TGTGCCAGCAGCCCCCGGGGGTCAAGCAAAAACATTCAGTACTTC.

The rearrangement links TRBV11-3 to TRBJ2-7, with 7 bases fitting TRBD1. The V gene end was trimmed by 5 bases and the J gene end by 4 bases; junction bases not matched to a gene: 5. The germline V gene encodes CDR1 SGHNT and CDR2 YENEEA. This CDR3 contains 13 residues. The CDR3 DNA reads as TGTGCCAGCAGCGCAATGACAGGGTACGAGCAGTACTTC. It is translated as CASSAMTGYEQYF.

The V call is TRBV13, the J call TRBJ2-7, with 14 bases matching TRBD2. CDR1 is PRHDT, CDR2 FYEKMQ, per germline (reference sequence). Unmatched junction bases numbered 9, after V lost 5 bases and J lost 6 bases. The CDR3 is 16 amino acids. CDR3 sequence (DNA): TGTGCCAGCAGCCCCGGGACTAGCGGGAGAACCCTCGAGCAGTACTTC. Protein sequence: CASSPGTSGRTLEQYF. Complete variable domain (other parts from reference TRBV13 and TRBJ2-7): AAGVIQSPRHLIKEKRETATLKCYPIPRHDTVYWYQQGPGQDPQFLISFYEKMQSDKGSIPDRFSAQQFSDYHSELNMSSLELGDSALYFCASSPGTSGRTLEQYFGPGTRLTVT.

CDR3 DNA sequence: TGTGCCAGTAGTCTACAGGGCACAGATACGCAGTATTTT. It yields the protein CASSLQGTDTQYF. The genes are TRBV19 and TRBJ2-3; tentative D call: TRBD1 (5 bases). Trimming cost V 5 bases and J 1 base, with 7 bases left between them. Germline assignment: CDR1 LNHDA and CDR2 SQIVND (reference sequence). The CDR3 loop spans 13 amino acids.

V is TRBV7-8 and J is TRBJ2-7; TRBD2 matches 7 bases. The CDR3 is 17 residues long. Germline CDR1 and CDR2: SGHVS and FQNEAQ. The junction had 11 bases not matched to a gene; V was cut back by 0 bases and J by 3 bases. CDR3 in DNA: TGTGCCAGCAGCTTAGCGGTTGCGGGGACTAATTTCTACGAGCAGTACTTC. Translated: CASSLAVAGTNFYEQYF.

The CDR3 sequence is CASSPSGASTDTQYF. DNA for the CDR3: TGTGCCAGCAGCCCAAGCGGAGCTAGCACAGATACGCAGTATTTT. This chain joins TRBV4-2 and TRBJ2-3; TRBD2 is a possible D gene (5 bases). The ends were cut back, 4 bases at V and 0 bases at J, with 11 bases in the middle. Germline CDR1 is LGHNA and CDR2 is YNFKEQ. The CDR3 has 15 amino acids.

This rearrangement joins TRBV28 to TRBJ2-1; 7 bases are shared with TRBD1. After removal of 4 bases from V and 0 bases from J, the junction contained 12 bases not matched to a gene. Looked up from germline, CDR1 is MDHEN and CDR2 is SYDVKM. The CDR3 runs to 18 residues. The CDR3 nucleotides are TGTGCCAGCAGTTACCCACCTCCGACAGGGAGCTCCTACAATGAGCAGTTCTTC. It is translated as CASSYPPPTGSSYNEQFF.

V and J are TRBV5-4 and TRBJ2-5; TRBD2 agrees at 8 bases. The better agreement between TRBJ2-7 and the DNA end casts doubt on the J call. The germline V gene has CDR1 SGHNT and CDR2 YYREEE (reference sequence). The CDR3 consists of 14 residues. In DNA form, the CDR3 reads TGTGCCAGCAGCGAGGGGGTAGCGGGGAACGAGCAGTACTTC. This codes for CASSEGVAGNEQYF.